This TCR beta chain was found in a study of shared clonotypes between healthy human individuals. Study-level information: A couple of women and a few men aged 18 to 49 made up the donors. Study-wide results and caveats: Memory subsets generally showed smaller estimated richness than naive subsets did. Sharing of clonotypes among donors was expected to vary with sequencing depth.

The CD4+ fraction was divided into a CD45RA+ naive subset and a CD45RA-negative memory subset. Turning to this clone: The antigen remains unidentified.

The germline V gene has CDR1 SNHLY and CDR2 FYNNEI. The CDR3 has 17 amino acids. Trimming took off 5 bases at V and 0 bases at J, with 19 bases between the two ends. Repertoires were generated with immunoSEQ multiplex PCR, while TCRdb's copy carries only in-frame clones and drops some. Altogether more than 2 million clones are present, approximately 95% being singletons, with the ten largest covering under 0.15%. The sample comprised naive CD4+ T cells sorted from blood. Described subset: CD45RA+ positively selected. The receptor was isolated from a man aged 18 to 29 in good health. The chain uses TRBV2 and TRBJ1-2; weak D call: TRBD1 (5 bases). CDR3 nucleotide sequence: TGTGCCAGCAGTCCATCGTCGGGGGTCAGATCTAACTATGGCTACACCTTC. Amino acids: CASSPSSGVRSNYGYTF. Based on the CDR3 plus reference TRBV2 and TRBJ1-2, the full variable domain is EPEVTQTPSHQVTQMGQEVILRCVPISNHLYFYWYRQILGQKVEFLVSFYNNEISEKSEIFDDQFSVERPDGSNFTLKIRSTKLEDSAMYFCASSPSSGVRSNYGYTFGSGTRLTVV.